This T cell receptor beta chain was identified in a study of blood T cell repertoires in COVID-19. V was shortened by 6 bases and J by 8 bases, with 10 bases between the two germline ends. The CDR3 is 10 amino acids. Germline CDR1 reads DFQATT; CDR2 reads SNEGSKA (reference sequence). Assay used: immunoSEQ multiplex PCR; TCRdb lists only in-frame clones, some missing. The sample holds about 240,000 clones, 84% seen once. The receptor was derived from a man aged 50 or older with acute or convalescent COVID-19. What was sequenced was peripheral blood. The J gene is TRBJ1-2, the V gene TRBV20-1; unclear D gene. CDR3 sequence (DNA): TGCAGTGCAAACTGGAGGGGCTACACCTTC. Its translation: CSANWRGYTF.